This T cell receptor (beta chain) derives from a study of CD8+ T cells in alopecia areata. As regards this clone: What it binds is not known.

V gave up 6 bases and J gave up 0 bases; unmatched junction bases: 10. Germline V gene data show CDR1 as SQVTM and CDR2 as ANQGSEA. The CDR3 runs to 15 residues. RNA was extracted and reverse transcribed into cDNA as the sequencing template. Profiling relied on immunoSEQ multiplex PCR, and the TCRdb table lists in-frame clones only, not all of them. Of fewer than 200,000 clones in the sample, 59% are singletons; the top ten hold roughly 15%. Researchers took lesional scalp punch biopsies and peripheral blood from people who were alopecia areata patients. Points from the study as a whole: Scalp samples also contribute reads from the resident alphabeta T cells found in normal skin. Patients displayed less clarity in TCR sharing than mice, a finding possibly related to HLA.

The source of this sequence is a human donor with alopecia areata. The chain recombines TRBV29-1 with TRBJ2-7, with 8 bases matching TRBD1. The sample was CD4+ T cells sorted from blood, taken at week 0. The CDR3 bases are TGCAGCGTCATTCCCCGGGACAGGAGCTCCTACGAGCAGTACTTC. Its protein is CSVIPRDRSSYEQYF.